Following are 3 T cell receptor beta chains from one sample sequenced in a study of T cells in Graves' hyperthyroidism and ophthalmopathy. There were TCR beta CDR3 regions amplified from RNA transcripts. First-round RT-PCR targeting the TCR CDR3 was performed with the HTBI primer set. MiXCR was run by TCRdb on the multiplex PCR reads, yielding one entry per CDR3 protein. The table has 660,000 or so distinct CDR3 sequences, 45% seen once; the top ten hold roughly 7.2%. Sequences were obtained from peripheral blood or thyroid tissue (not recorded which). The receptors derive from an adult man with Graves' disease, either hyperthyroidism or ophthalmopathy (not recorded which).

V gene TRBV29-1 combines with J gene TRBJ1-1; D gene ambiguous. With 6 bases removed from V and 3 bases from J, the gap between germline ends came to 14 bases. Germline CDR1 and CDR2: SQVTM and ANQGSEA. The CDR3 extends over 13 amino acids. The DNA for the CDR3 is TGCAGCGTGAGTGCGGACTGGGACACTGAAGCTTTCTTT. Residues: CSVSADWDTEAFF.

The rearrangement joins TRBV15 to TRBJ2-7; 9 positions match TRBD1. V gave up 5 bases and J gave up 3 bases; unmatched junction bases: 2. The CDR3 has 13 residues. Per the germline V gene, CDR1 is LNHNV and CDR2 is YYDKDF (reference sequence). The CDR3 nucleotides are TGTGCCACCAGCGTGGACAGGGGCTACGAGCAGTACTTC. Encoded protein: CATSVDRGYEQYF. Together with reference TRBV15 and TRBJ2-7, the CDR3 gives the full variable domain: DAMVIQNPRYQVTQFGKPVTLSCSQTLNHNVMYWYQQKSSQAPKLLFHYYDKDFNNEADTPDNFQSRRPNTSFCFLDIRSPGLGDTAMYLCATSVDRGYEQYFGPGTRLTVT.

This clonotype was recorded many times. V gene TRBV25-1 combines with J gene TRBJ1-4; 9 bases align to TRBD1. The CDR3 loop spans 15 amino acids. Germline V lookup: CDR1 MGHDK, CDR2 SYGVNS. V gave up 3 bases and J gave up 4 bases; unmatched junction bases: 3. The CDR3 spells CASSDRQGVNEKLFF. As DNA, the CDR3 is TGTGCCAGCAGTGACAGACAGGGGGTTAATGAAAAACTGTTTTTT.